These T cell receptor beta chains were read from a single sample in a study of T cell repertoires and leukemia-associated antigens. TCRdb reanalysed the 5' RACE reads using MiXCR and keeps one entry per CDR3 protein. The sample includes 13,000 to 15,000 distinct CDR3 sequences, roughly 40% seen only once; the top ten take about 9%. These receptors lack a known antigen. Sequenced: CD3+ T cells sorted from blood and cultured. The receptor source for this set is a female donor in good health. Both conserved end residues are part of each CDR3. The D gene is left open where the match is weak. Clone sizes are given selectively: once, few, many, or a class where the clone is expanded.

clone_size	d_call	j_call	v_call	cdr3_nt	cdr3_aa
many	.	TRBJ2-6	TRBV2	TGTGCCAGCATCCCGCTTTCTGGGGCCAACGTCCTGACTTTC	CASIPLSGANVLTF
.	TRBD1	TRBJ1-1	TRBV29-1	TGCAGCGTTGGCGGGACAGGGGACGGTGCGAACACTGAAGCTTTCTTT	CSVGGTGDGANTEAFF
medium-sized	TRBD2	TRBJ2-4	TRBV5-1	TGCGCCAGCAGCTTGAGTCCGGGAGGGGACATTCAGTACTTC	CASSLSPGGDIQYF
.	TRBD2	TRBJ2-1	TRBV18	TGTGCCAGCTCACCACTTTATACGGGAGGACACGACAATGAGCAGTTCTTC	CASSPLYTGGHDNEQFF
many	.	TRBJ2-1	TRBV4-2	TGTGCCAGCAGCCAAGCCAATGCGGGAAACCGGAATGAGCAGTTCTTC	CASSQANAGNRNEQFF
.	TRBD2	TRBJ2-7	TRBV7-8	TGTGCCAGCAGCTCTGCGGGAGGGGGCGTTTACGAGCAGTACTTC	CASSSAGGGVYEQYF
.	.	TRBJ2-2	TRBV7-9	TGTGCCAGCAGCTTAGACAGGGCGGGAGACACCGGGGAGCTGTTTTTT	CASSLDRAGDTGELFF
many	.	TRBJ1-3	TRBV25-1	TGTGCCAGTAGCCCCGTAGGGCAAACTGGAAACACCATATATTTT	CASSPVGQTGNTIYF
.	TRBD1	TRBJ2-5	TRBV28	TGTGCCAGCAGTTTCACCTTGAGACAGGGTAAAGAGACCCAGTACTTC	CASSFTLRQGKETQYF
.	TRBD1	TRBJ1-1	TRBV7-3	TGTGCCAGCGGCCAACAGGGGGAAAACACTGAAACTTTCTTT	CASGQQGENTETFF
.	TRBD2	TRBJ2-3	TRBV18	TGTGCCAGCTCCGGGACCGGGGGGTTTGGCGCAGATACGCAGTATTTT	CASSGTGGFGADTQYF
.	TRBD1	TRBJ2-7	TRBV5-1	TGCGCCATCAGCTTGGACAGGGGGGTCCACGAGCAGCACTTC	CAISLDRGVHEQHF
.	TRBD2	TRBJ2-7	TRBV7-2	TGTGCCAGCAGCTTAGAAGGGACTAGCGGGCGTTACGAGCAGTACTTC	CASSLEGTSGRYEQYF
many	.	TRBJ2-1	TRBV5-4	TGTGCCAGCAGCTTGGGTCTTGTGCGGGTCTCCTACAATGAGCAGTTCTTC	CASSLGLVRVSYNEQFF
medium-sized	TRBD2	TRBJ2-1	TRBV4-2	TGTGCCAGCAGCCAAGCAGGGCGGGAGATTGAGCAGTTCTTC	CASSQAGREIEQFF
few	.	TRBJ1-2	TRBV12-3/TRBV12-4	TGTGCCAGCAGTTTAAGGAGGAAGGATGGCTACACCTTC	CASSLRRKDGYTF
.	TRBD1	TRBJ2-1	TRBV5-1	TGCGCCAGCAGCGAACAGGGGGCGAGATCTAATGAGCAGTTCTTC	CASSEQGARSNEQFF
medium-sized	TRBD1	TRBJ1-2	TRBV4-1	TGCGCCAGCAGCCAAGACCGACAGGGGGATAACTATGGCTACACCTTC	CASSQDRQGDNYGYTF
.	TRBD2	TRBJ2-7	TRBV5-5	TGTGCCAGCGGCTTGGTAGTGACTAGCGGAGGCTACGAGCAGTACTTC	CASGLVVTSGGYEQYF
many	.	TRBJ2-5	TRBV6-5	TGTGCCAGCACCCCTTCGGGGTCGAAAGAGACCCAGTACTTC	CASTPSGSKETQYF
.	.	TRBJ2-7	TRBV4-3	TGCGCCAGCAGCCAAGAACTGCACTACTCTGGGGCCTACGAGCAGTACTTC	CASSQELHYSGAYEQYF
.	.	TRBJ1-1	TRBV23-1	TGCGCCAGCAGTCAATCGCTGAACACTGAAGCTTTCTTT	CASSQSLNTEAFF
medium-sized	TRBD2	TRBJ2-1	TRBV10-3	TGTGCCAGCAGACAGGGGACTAGCGGGACCTACAATGAGCAGTTCTTC	CASRQGTSGTYNEQFF
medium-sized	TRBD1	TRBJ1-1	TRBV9	TGTGCCAGCAGCGGTCATGGACAGGGGACCACTGAAGCTTTCTTT	CASSGHGQGTTEAFF
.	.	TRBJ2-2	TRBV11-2	TGTGCCAGCAGCTCCACTAGGATGAACACCGGGGAGCTGTTTTTT	CASSSTRMNTGELFF
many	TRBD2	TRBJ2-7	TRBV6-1	TGTGCCAGCAGCTCCATGGCGGGGGGCGAAAACGAGCAGTACTTC	CASSSMAGGENEQYF
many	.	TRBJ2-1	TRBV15	TGTGCCACCAGCAGAGATCCATACAATGAGCAGTTCTTC	CATSRDPYNEQFF
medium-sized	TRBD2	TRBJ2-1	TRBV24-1	TGTGCCACCAGTGAGGGAGGGGCAGGGAGCTCCTACAATGAGCAGTTCTTC	CATSEGGAGSSYNEQFF
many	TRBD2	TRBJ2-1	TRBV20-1	TGCAGTGCTAGAGGAGTCTTAGCGGGGGACAATGAGCAGTTCTTC	CSARGVLAGDNEQFF
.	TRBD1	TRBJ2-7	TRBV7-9	TGTGCCAGCAGCTCGAGGGACAGCTACGAGCAGTACTTC	CASSSRDSYEQYF